One and the same sample provided the 7 T cell receptor beta chains below, sequenced in a study of blood T cell repertoires in COVID-19. The method was immunoSEQ multiplex PCR; TCRdb's version includes in-frame clones alone and lacks a portion of them. Of tens of thousands of clones listed, approximately 85% are singletons. The sample consisted of peripheral blood. These receptors all come from a human donor in a cohort sampled during active COVID-19.

J is TRBJ2-5 and V is TRBV28, with D perhaps TRBD2 (7 bases). The CDR3 extends over 13 amino acids. Germline V gene data show CDR1 as MDHEN and CDR2 as SYDVKM. Deletions cut 3 bases from V and 4 bases from J, with 9 bases between. The CDR3 here is CASSLGGRETQYF. DNA of the CDR3: TGTGCCAGCAGTTTGGGGGGGCGAGAGACCCAGTACTTC.

CDR3 DNA sequence: TGTGCCAGCAGCCAAGGAACAGGGTATGGACATGGCTACACCTTC. This sequence encodes CASSQGTGYGHGYTF. This rearrangement joins TRBV3-1 (or the pseudogene TRBV3-2) to TRBJ1-2, with D maybe TRBD1 (6 bases). V was cut by 1 base and J by 6 bases, with 15 bases left in between. The CDR3 has 15 amino acids. Germline values: CDR1 LGHDT, CDR2 YNNKEL (reference sequence).

The chain combines TRBV5-1 with TRBJ2-7; tentatively, D is TRBD1 (6 bases). Germline V gene data show CDR1 as SGHRS and CDR2 as YFSETQ. This CDR3 region has 13 residues. V gave up 1 base and J gave up 5 bases, with 10 bases separating them. In DNA form, the CDR3 reads TGCGCCAGCAGCTTGAGGGGGAGCAACGAGCAGTACTTC. Translating it yields CASSLRGSNEQYF.

The chain carries TRBV5-5 and TRBJ2-3, with D possibly matching TRBD2 (7 bases). The germline V gene has CDR1 SGHKS and CDR2 YYEKEE (reference sequence). V was trimmed by 1 base and J by 1 base, leaving 13 bases between them. The CDR3 runs 16 residues. DNA for the CDR3: TGTGCCAGCAGCTTGCGGCGGGGGACACGCACAGATACGCAGTATTTT. As protein: CASSLRRGTRTDTQYF.

In nucleotides, the CDR3 is TGTGCCAGCAGCCCCCGGACTAGCCTCGTTTTCTTC. Translated: CASSPRTSLVFF. The chain joins TRBV9 to TRBJ2-1; 8 bases agree with TRBD2. The junction had 10 bases not matched to a gene; V was cut back by 4 bases and J by 16 bases. The CDR3 length is 12 residues. Per germline, CDR1 SGDLS and CDR2 YYNGEE.

The J gene is TRBJ2-7, the V gene TRBV9, with D perhaps matching TRBD1 (6 bases). V lost 0 bases, J lost 3 bases, and 10 bases lay in between. The CDR3 sequence is 14 residues long. The germline V gene has CDR1 SGDLS and CDR2 YYNGEE. The CDR3 here is CASSVGQELYEQYF. The CDR3 DNA sequence: TGTGCCAGCAGCGTAGGACAGGAACTCTACGAGCAGTACTTC.

This clone was seen once. The genes are TRBV7-2 and TRBJ2-7, with D possibly TRBD1 on 6 matching bases. The germline gives CDR1 SGHTA, CDR2 FQGNSA. Trimming cost V 1 base and J 2 bases, with 12 bases left between them. The CDR3 consists of 15 residues. CDR3 residues: CASSLEVQGTYEQYF. CDR3 nucleotide sequence: TGTGCCAGCAGCTTAGAGGTCCAGGGGACCTACGAGCAGTACTTC.